This entry lists 12 T cell receptor beta chains sequenced from one sample in a study of early T cells in non-severe SARS-CoV-2 infection. From the 5' RACE reads, TCRdb called clonotypes with MiXCR, one entry per CDR3 protein. In the table there are roughly 54,000 distinct CDR3 sequences, 5.6% of which are singletons. Sequenced input: whole blood. Every receptor here comes from an adult who was a healthcare worker with PCR-confirmed SARS-CoV-2 infection or an uninfected control (not recorded which).

J is TRBJ1-2 and V is TRBV18, with 7 bases that match TRBD1. Trimming at V came to 0 bases and at J to 6 bases, leaving 4 bases not matched to a gene. This CDR3 has 14 residues. CDR1 is KGHSH, CDR2 LQKENI, per germline. CDR3 loop: CASSPPGGPDGYTF. The CDR3 nucleotides read TGTGCCAGCTCACCACCAGGGGGCCCGGATGGCTACACCTTC.

Ten or more counts support this clonotype. The gene calls are TRBV5-6 and TRBJ2-7; D remains ambiguous. V lost 3 bases and J 7 bases, leaving 14 bases between the germline ends. Per the germline V gene, CDR1 is SGHDT and CDR2 is YYEEEE. The CDR3 is made up of 13 amino acids. CDR3 sequence reads: CASSSAWAREQYF. The CDR3 bases are TGTGCCAGCAGCTCCGCTTGGGCTCGAGAGCAGTACTTC.

This clonotype was found many times. The chain recombines TRBV5-5 with TRBJ1-3, with 9 bases aligning to TRBD1. The V and J ends lost 4 bases and 1 base, in that order; junction bases with no gene match: 9. The CDR3 spans 17 residues. Germline CDR1 and CDR2: SGHKS and YYEKEE (reference sequence). The CDR3 DNA reads TGTGCCAGCAGCACCGGGACAGGGTCTCCTTCTGGAAACACCATATATTTT. Residues: CASSTGTGSPSGNTIYF.

There are many counts of this clonotype. V is TRBV5-6 and J is TRBJ2-3; D tentatively fits TRBD1 or TRBD2 (5 bases each). The CDR3 has 17 residues. V gave up 3 bases and J gave up 4 bases, with 21 bases separating them. Looked up from germline, CDR1 is SGHDT and CDR2 is YYEEEE. CDR3 DNA: TGTGCCAGCAGCTGGTTGGGGGAACTCGCCCGTCCAGATACGCAGTATTTT. Amino acid sequence: CASSWLGELARPDTQYF.

The sample holds many counts of this clonotype. V gene TRBV25-1 combines with J gene TRBJ1-4; D is unresolved. V lost 3 bases and J lost 6, with 14 bases in between. Germline V CDR1 and CDR2: MGHDK, SYGVNS. The CDR3 spans 15 residues. CDR3 protein: CASSDSTKWDEKLFF. The CDR3 bases are TGTGCCAGCAGTGACTCGACAAAGTGGGATGAAAAACTGTTTTTT.

This clonotype was observed at least ten times. V is TRBV11-2 and J is TRBJ1-3, with a weak D call TRBD1 (5 bases). The CDR3 runs 15 residues. Germline CDR1 SGHAT, CDR2 FQNNGV. V lost 2 bases and J lost 1, with 9 bases in between. The CDR3 sequence: CASSLTAGSGNTIYF. CDR3 nucleotide sequence: TGTGCCAGCAGCTTAACGGCAGGGTCTGGAAACACCATATATTTT.

The table lists this clonotype with many counts. The rearrangement uses TRBV18 and TRBJ2-7; D not resolved. The CDR3 spans 11 residues. The V end lost 2 bases, the J end lost 5 bases, and 4 bases lay between the germline ends. Germline assignment: CDR1 KGHSH and CDR2 LQKENI. Here the CDR3 DNA reads TGTGCCAGCTCACCAAAGGACGAGCAGTACTTC. Its protein product is CASSPKDEQYF.

This clonotype was recorded many times. V usage is TRBV12-3 or TRBV12-4 and J usage is TRBJ2-7, with D possibly called TRBD1 or TRBD2 (5 bases each). CDR3 length: 15 amino acids. The germline V and J ends were trimmed by 7 bases and 1 base, with 17 bases remaining between them. The CDR3 sequence: CASTQEGRQSYEQYF. The CDR3 DNA is TGTGCCAGCACCCAAGAGGGACGGCAATCCTACGAGCAGTACTTC.

This clonotype has ten or more counts. The CDR3 sequence is CASSLSAGGYGTEAFF. CDR3 DNA: TGCGCCAGCAGCTTGTCGGCAGGGGGCTACGGCACTGAAGCTTTCTTT. The chain carries TRBV5-1 and TRBJ1-1, with TRBD1 matching 8 bases. V dropped 1 base and J dropped 4; count of bases not matched to a gene: 9. This CDR3 has 16 residues. Germline V gene data show CDR1 as SGHRS and CDR2 as YFSETQ. The variable domain in full, with the rest retrieved from reference TRBV5-1 and TRBJ1-1, is KAGVTQTPRYLIKTRGQQVTLSCSPISGHRSVSWYQQTPGQGLQFLFEYFSETQRNKGNFPGRFSGRQFSNSRSEMNVSTLELGDSALYLCASSLSAGGYGTEAFFGQGTRLTVV.

The sample holds many counts of this clonotype. This rearrangement joins TRBV29-1 to TRBJ1-1; 7 positions agree with TRBD1. Germline V gene data show CDR1 as SQVTM and CDR2 as ANQGSEA. This CDR3 spans 12 amino acids. V shed 0 bases and J 9 bases; nucleotides not matched to a gene: 4. The CDR3: CSVEEDREKAFF. For the CDR3, the DNA is TGCAGCGTTGAAGAAGACAGGGAAAAAGCTTTCTTT.

This clonotype came up many times. The chain is built from TRBV10-1 and TRBJ2-2; D possibly uses TRBD1 or TRBD2 (5 bases each). Trimming took 8 bases from V and 3 from J, leaving 28 bases between them. Germline assignment: CDR1 WNHNN and CDR2 SYGVQD (reference sequence). The CDR3 runs to 19 residues. The CDR3 loop is CASSSRGSWGMMDTGELFF. The CDR3 nucleotides read TGCGCCAGCTCATCCCGGGGTAGCTGGGGGATGATGGACACCGGGGAGCTGTTTTTT.

This clonotype occurred many times. The J gene is TRBJ2-1, the V gene TRBV4-2; 8 bases agree with TRBD1. Germline-derived CDR1 and CDR2 are LGHNA and YNFKEQ. The CDR3 loop spans 14 amino acids. V lost 7 bases to trimming and J lost 5 bases; unmatched junction nucleotides: 7. In nucleotides, the CDR3 is TGTGCCAGCAACAGACAGGGGTCAAACAATGAGCAGTTCTTC. Its translation is CASNRQGSNNEQFF.